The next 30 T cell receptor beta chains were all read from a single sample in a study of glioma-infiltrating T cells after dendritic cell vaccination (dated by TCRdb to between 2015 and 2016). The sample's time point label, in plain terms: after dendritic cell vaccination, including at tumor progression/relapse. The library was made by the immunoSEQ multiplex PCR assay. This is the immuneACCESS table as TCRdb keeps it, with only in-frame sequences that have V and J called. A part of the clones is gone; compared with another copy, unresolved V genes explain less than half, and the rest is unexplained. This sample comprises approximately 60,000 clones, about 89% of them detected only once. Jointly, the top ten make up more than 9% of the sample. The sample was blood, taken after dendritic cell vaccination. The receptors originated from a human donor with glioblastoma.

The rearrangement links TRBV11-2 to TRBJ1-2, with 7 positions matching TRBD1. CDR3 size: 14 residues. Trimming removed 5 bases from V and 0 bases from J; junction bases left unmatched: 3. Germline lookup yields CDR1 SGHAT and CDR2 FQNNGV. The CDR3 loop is CASSPGQTNYGYTF. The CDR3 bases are TGTGCCAGCAGCCCGGGACAGACTAACTATGGCTACACCTTC.

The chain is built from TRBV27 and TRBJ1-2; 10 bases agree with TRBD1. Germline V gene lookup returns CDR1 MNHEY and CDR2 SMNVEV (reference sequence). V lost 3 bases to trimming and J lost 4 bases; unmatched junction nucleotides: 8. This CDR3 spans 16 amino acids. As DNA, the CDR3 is TGTGCCAGCAGTTTGAGGTGGGACAGGGGAGTCTATGGCTACACCTTC. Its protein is CASSLRWDRGVYGYTF.

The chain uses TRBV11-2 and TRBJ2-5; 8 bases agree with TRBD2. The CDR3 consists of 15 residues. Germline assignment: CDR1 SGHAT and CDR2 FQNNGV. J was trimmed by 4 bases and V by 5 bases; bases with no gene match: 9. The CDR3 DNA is TGTGCCAGCAGCCCCGGGAACGGGGGGGGAGAGACCCAGTACTTC. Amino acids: CASSPGNGGGETQYF.

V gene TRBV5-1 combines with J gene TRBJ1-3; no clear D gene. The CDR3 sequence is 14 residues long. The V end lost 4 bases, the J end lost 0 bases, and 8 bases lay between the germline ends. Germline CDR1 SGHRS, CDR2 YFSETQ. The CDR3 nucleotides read TGCGCCAGCAGCCTTCAGGACTCTGGAAACACCATATATTTT. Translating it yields CASSLQDSGNTIYF.

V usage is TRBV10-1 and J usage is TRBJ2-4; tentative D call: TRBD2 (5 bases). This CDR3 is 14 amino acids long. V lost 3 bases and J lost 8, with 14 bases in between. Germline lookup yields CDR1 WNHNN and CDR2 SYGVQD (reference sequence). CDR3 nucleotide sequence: TGCGCCAGCAGTGAATCCGGGCGGGTAGACATTCAGTACTTC. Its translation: CASSESGRVDIQYF.

Here the CDR3 reads CASSVVGTVQAEQFF. In DNA, the CDR3 is TGTGCCAGCAGCGTAGTTGGGACAGTACAAGCTGAGCAGTTCTTC. The chain has TRBV9 and TRBJ2-1, with TRBD1 matching 7 bases. The length of the CDR3 is 15 residues. Germline V CDR1 and CDR2: SGDLS, YYNGEE. V shed 0 bases and J 9 bases; nucleotides not matched to a gene: 9. Full variable domain (outside the CDR3, taken from reference TRBV9 and TRBJ2-1): DSGVTQTPKHLITATGQRVTLRCSPRSGDLSVYWYQQSLDQGLQFLIQYYNGEERAKGNILERFSAQQFPDLHSELNLSSLELGDSALYFCASSVVGTVQAEQFFGPGTRLTVL.

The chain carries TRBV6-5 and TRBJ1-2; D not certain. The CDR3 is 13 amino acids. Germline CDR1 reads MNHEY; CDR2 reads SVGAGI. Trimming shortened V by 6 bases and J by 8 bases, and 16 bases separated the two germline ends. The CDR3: CASSRGLSGGYTF. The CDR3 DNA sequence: TGTGCCAGCAGCCGCGGACTTTCGGGGGGCTACACCTTC.

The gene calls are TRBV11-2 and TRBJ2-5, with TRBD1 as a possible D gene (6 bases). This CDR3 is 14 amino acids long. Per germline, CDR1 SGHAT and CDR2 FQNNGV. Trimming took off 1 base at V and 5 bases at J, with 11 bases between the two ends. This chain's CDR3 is CASSLAPGVETQYF. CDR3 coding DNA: TGTGCCAGCAGCTTAGCCCCAGGGGTTGAGACCCAGTACTTC.

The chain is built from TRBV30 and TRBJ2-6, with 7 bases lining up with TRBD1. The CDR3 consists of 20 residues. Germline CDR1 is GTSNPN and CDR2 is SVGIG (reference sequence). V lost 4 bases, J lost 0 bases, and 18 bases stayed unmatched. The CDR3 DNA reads TGTGCCTGGAACACCAGGAGAGGTCAGGGGGTAAGCTCTGGGGCCAACGTCCTGACTTTC. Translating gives CAWNTRRGQGVSSGANVLTF.

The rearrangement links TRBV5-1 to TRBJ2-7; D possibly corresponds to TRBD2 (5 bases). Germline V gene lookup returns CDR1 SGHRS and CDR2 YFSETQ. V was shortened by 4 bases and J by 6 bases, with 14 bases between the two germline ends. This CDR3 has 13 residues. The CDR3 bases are TGCGCCAGCAGCCCAAATGTAGGGAGCGAGCAGTACTTC. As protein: CASSPNVGSEQYF.

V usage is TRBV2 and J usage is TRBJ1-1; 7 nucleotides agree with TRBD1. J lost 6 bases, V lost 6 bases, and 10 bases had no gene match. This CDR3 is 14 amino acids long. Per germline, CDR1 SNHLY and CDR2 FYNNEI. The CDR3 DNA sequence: TGTGCCAGCAGCGCACAGGGGCGGCGGGCTGAAGCTTTCTTT. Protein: CASSAQGRRAEAFF.

DNA of the CDR3: TGTGCCAGCAGCTTTCGGACAGGGCGGCGCGAGCAGTACTTC. Translation: CASSFRTGRREQYF. This chain joins TRBV5-6 and TRBJ2-7; 8 nucleotides line up with TRBD1. This CDR3 has 14 amino acids. Per the germline V gene, CDR1 is SGHDT and CDR2 is YYEEEE. V dropped 2 bases and J dropped 6; count of bases not matched to a gene: 7. The whole variable domain, remainder taken from reference TRBV5-6 and TRBJ2-7, is DAGVTQSPTHLIKTRGQQVTLRCSPKSGHDTVSWYQQALGQGPQFIFQYYEEEERQRGNFPDRFSGHQFPNYSSELNVNALLLGDSALYLCASSFRTGRREQYFGPGTRLTVT.

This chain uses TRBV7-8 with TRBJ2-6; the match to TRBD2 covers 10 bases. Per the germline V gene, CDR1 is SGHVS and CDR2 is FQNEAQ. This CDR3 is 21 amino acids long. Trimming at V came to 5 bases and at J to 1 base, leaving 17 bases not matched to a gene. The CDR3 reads CASSTRTLIAGGGSGANVLTF. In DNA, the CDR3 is TGTGCCAGCAGCACCCGGACATTGATAGCGGGAGGAGGTTCTGGGGCCAACGTCCTGACTTTC. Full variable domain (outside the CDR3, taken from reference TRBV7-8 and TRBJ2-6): GAGVSQSPRYKVAKRGQDVALRCDPISGHVSLFWYQQALGQGPEFLTYFQNEAQLDKSGLPSDRFFAERPEGSVSTLKIQRTQQEDSAVYLCASSTRTLIAGGGSGANVLTFGAGSRLTVL.

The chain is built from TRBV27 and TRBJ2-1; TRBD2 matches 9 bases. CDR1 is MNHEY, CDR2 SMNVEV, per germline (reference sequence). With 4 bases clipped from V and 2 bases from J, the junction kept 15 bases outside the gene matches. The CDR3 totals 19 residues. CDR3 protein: CASSWGWASGTEPYNEQFF. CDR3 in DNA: TGTGCCAGCAGTTGGGGTTGGGCTAGCGGGACTGAACCCTACAATGAGCAGTTCTTC.

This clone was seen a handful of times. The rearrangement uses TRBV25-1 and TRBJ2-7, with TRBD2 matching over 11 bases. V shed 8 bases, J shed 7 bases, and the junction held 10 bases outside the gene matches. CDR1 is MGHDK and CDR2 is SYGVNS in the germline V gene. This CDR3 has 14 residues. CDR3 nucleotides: TGTGCCAGCCTAGCGGGAGGCCCCCAGGGAGAGCAGTACTTC. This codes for CASLAGGPQGEQYF.

The CDR3 coding sequence is TGTGCCAGCAGCGACTCAGGGGCCCTCTACAATGAGCAGTTCTTC. It codes for CASSDSGALYNEQFF. The chain employs TRBV9 and TRBJ2-1; D is possibly TRBD1 (6 bases). Germline V gene lookup returns CDR1 SGDLS and CDR2 YYNGEE. V gave up 3 bases and J gave up 3 bases, with 13 bases separating them. The CDR3 consists of 15 residues.

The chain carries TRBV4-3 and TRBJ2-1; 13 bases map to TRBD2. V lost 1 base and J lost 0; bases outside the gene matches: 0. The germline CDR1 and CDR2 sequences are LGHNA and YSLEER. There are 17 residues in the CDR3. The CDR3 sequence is CASSQGTSGSSYNEQFF. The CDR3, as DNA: TGCGCCAGCAGCCAAGGGACTAGCGGGAGCTCCTACAATGAGCAGTTCTTC.

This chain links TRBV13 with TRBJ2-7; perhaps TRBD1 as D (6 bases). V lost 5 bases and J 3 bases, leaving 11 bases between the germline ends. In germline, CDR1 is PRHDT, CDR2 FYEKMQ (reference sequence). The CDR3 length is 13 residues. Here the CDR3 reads CASSDRRVYEQYF. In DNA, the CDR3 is TGTGCCAGCAGCGACAGGCGAGTCTACGAGCAGTACTTC.

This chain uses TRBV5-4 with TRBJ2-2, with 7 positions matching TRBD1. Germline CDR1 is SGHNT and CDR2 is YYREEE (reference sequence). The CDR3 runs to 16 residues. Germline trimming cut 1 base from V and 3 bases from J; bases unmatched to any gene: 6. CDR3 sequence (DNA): TGTGCCAGCAGCTTGTACGAGGGGGCCTACACCGGGGAGCTGTTTTTT. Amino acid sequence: CASSLYEGAYTGELFF.

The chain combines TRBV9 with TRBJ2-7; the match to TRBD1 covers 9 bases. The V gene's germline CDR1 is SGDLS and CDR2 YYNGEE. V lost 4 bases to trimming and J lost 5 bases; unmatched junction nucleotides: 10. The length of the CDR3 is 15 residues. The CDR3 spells CASSPPGTGLHEQYF. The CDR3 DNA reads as TGTGCCAGCAGCCCGCCAGGGACAGGGCTCCACGAGCAGTACTTC.

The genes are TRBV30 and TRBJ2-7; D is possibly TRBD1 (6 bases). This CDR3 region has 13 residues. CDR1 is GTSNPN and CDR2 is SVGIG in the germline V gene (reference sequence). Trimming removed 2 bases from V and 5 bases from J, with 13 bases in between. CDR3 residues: CAWSPGQSNEQYF. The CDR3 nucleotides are TGTGCCTGGAGTCCCGGACAGAGTAACGAGCAGTACTTC.

CDR3 in amino acids: CASSYSQGPGGNTIYF. DNA of the CDR3: TGTGCCAGCAGTTACTCCCAGGGTCCGGGTGGAAACACCATATATTTT. The gene calls are TRBV6-6 and TRBJ1-3; TRBD1 might be the D (5 bases). This CDR3 region has 16 residues. V was shortened by 0 bases and J by 3 bases, with 12 bases between the two germline ends. Germline values: CDR1 MNHNY, CDR2 SVGAGI (reference sequence).

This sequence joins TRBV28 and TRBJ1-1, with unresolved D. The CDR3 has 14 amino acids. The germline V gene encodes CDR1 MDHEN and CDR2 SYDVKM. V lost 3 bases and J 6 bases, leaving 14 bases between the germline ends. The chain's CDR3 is CASSFSTAVAEAFF. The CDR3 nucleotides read TGTGCCAGCAGTTTTTCTACCGCTGTGGCTGAAGCTTTCTTT.

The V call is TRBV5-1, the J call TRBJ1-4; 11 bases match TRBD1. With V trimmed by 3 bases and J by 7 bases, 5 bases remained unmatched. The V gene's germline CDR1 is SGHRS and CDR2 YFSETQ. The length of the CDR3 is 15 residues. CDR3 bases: TGCGCCAGCAGCTCACGGGACAGGGGGATTGAAAAACTGTTTTTT. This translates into CASSSRDRGIEKLFF.

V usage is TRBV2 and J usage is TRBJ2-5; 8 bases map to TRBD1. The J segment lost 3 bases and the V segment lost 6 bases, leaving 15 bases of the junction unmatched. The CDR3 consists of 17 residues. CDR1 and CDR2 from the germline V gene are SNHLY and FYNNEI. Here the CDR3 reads CASSPTRSGGGKETQYF. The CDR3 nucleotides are TGTGCCAGCAGCCCTACTCGTTCAGGGGGCGGGAAAGAGACCCAGTACTTC.

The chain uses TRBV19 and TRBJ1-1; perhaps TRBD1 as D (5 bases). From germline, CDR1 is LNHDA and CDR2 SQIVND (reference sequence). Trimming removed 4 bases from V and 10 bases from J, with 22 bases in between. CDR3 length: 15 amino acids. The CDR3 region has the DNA TGTGCCAGTAGTACGGGACCGAAATCTACCGGGGGAGCTTTCTTT. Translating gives CASSTGPKSTGGAFF.

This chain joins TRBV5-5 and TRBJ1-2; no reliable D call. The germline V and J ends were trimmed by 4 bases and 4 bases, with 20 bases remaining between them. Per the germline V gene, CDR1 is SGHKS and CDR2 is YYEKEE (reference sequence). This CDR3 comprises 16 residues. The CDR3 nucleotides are TGTGCCAGCAGCCCGGAAGGTATGGGGAGAGCCTATGGCTACACCTTC. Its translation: CASSPEGMGRAYGYTF.

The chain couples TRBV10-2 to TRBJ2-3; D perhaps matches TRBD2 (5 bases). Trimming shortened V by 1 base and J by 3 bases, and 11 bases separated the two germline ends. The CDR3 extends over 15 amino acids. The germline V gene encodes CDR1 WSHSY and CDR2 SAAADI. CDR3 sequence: CASSEWRVRTDTQYF. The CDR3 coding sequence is TGCGCCAGCAGTGAGTGGCGGGTAAGGACAGATACGCAGTATTTT.

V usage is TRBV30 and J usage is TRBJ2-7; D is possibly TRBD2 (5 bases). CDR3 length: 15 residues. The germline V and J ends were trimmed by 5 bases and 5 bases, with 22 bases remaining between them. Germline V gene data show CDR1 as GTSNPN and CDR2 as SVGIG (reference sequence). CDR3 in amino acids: CAWVGNLRQTNEQYF. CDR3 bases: TGTGCCTGGGTTGGTAACCTGCGGCAGACTAACGAGCAGTACTTC.

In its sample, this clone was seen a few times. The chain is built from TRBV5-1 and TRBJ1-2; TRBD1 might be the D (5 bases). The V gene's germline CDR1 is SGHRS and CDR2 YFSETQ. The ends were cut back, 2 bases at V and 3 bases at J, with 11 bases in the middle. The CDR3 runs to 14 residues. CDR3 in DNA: TGCGCCAGCAGCTTAGGAAGGGGTGACTATGGCTACACCTTC. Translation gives CASSLGRGDYGYTF.